These 24 T cell receptor beta chains were sequenced from one sample in a study of blood T cell repertoires in COVID-19. Profiled with immunoSEQ multiplex PCR; TCRdb holds only in-frame clones, not every one. The sample yields about 170,000 clones, 80% to 85% seen once. The sample consisted of peripheral blood. Receptors were obtained from a human donor with acute or convalescent COVID-19. The donor label of this sample is uncertain.

This clone occurred once. J is TRBJ2-3 and V is TRBV29-1, with D perhaps TRBD1 (5 bases). Germline V lookup: CDR1 SQVTM, CDR2 ANQGSEA. The germline V and J ends were trimmed by 7 bases and 0 bases, with 14 bases remaining between them. The CDR3 length is 14 residues. The CDR3 spells CSAYTGPSTDTQYF. The CDR3 coding sequence is TGCAGCGCCTACACAGGTCCAAGCACAGATACGCAGTATTTT.

This clone was counted a few times. The CDR3 protein is CAWRGAYRPYGYTF. The CDR3 DNA reads TGTGCCTGGAGGGGGGCCTACCGGCCCTATGGCTACACCTTC. The gene calls are TRBV30 and TRBJ1-2; the D gene is possibly TRBD1 (6 bases). CDR3 length: 14 residues. Trimming shortened V by 3 bases and J by 4 bases, and 15 bases separated the two germline ends. In germline, CDR1 is GTSNPN, CDR2 SVGIG (reference sequence).

With respect to this clone: The sample has other DNA sequences that encode this CDR3 too. The chain carries TRBV3-1 (or the pseudogene TRBV3-2) and TRBJ2-1, with 10 bases fitting TRBD2. CDR3 length: 15 residues. Trimming took 4 bases from V and 7 from J; bases not matched to a gene: 7. Germline V CDR1 and CDR2: LGHDT, YNNKEL (reference sequence). CDR3 sequence: CASSRGLAGVNEQFF. The DNA for the CDR3 is TGTGCCAGCAGCCGGGGGCTAGCGGGGGTTAATGAGCAGTTCTTC.

On this clone itself: The same CDR3 is also encoded by other DNA sequences in this sample. The rearrangement links TRBV7-9 to TRBJ1-1, with TRBD1 matching 7 bases. The CDR3 contains 12 residues. Looked up from germline, CDR1 is SEHNR and CDR2 is FQNEAQ (reference sequence). The V gene end was trimmed by 5 bases and the J gene end by 6 bases; junction bases not matched to a gene: 3. The CDR3 here is CASSRDRPEAFF. CDR3 in DNA: TGTGCCAGCAGCCGGGACAGACCTGAAGCTTTCTTT.

The chain links TRBV6-6 to TRBJ2-5; D gene unclear. Looked up from germline, CDR1 is MNHNY and CDR2 is SVGAGI (reference sequence). The CDR3 has 13 amino acids. Trimming took 2 bases from V and 7 from J, leaving 11 bases between them. The chain's CDR3 is CASSYLSEGTQYF. The CDR3 DNA is TGTGCCAGCAGTTACCTGAGCGAAGGGACCCAGTACTTC.

The V gene is TRBV11-2, the J gene TRBJ1-1, with unresolved D. Germline values: CDR1 SGHAT, CDR2 FQNNGV. V was cut by 2 bases and J by 10 bases, with 14 bases left in between. The CDR3 runs to 13 residues. The CDR3 DNA is TGTGCCAGCAGCTTAAATCGAGAGGGTGCAGCTTTCTTT. Translating gives CASSLNREGAAFF.

Here the CDR3 reads CASSARPGTSGGPLTEQFF. The DNA of the CDR3 is TGTGCCAGCAGCGCGCGTCCCGGGACTAGCGGGGGCCCTTTGACGGAGCAGTTCTTC. This chain joins TRBV7-2 and TRBJ2-1; 14 nucleotides agree with TRBD2. J gave up 10 bases and V 5 bases, and 19 bases lay outside the gene matches. Germline CDR1 reads SGHTA; CDR2 reads FQGNSA. This CDR3 has 19 residues.

The V gene is TRBV19, the J gene TRBJ2-2; TRBD1 matches at 7 bases. Germline lookup yields CDR1 LNHDA and CDR2 SQIVND (reference sequence). This CDR3 comprises 15 residues. Unmatched junction bases numbered 5, after V lost 4 bases and J lost 3 bases. The DNA of the CDR3 is TGTGCCAGTAGTACTTGGGACAGCTACACCGGGGAGCTGTTTTTT. Amino acids: CASSTWDSYTGELFF. Full variable domain (remainder filled in from reference TRBV19 and TRBJ2-2): DGGITQSPKYLFRKEGQNVTLSCEQNLNHDAMYWYRQDPGQGLRLIYYSQIVNDFQKGDIAEGYSVSREKKESFPLTVTSAQKNPTAFYLCASSTWDSYTGELFFGEGSRLTVL.

V is TRBV28 and J is TRBJ1-3; 7 nucleotides align to TRBD1. CDR3 length equals 16 residues. Trimming removed 6 bases from V and 4 bases from J; junction bases left unmatched: 12. In germline, CDR1 is MDHEN, CDR2 SYDVKM. Here the CDR3 reads CASRRGGPQGGNTIYF. DNA for the CDR3: TGTGCCAGCAGACGAGGGGGCCCCCAAGGCGGAAACACCATATATTTT.

The chain employs TRBV10-1 and TRBJ1-1, with a possible D match to TRBD1 (5 bases). This CDR3 spans 13 amino acids. V was cut by 6 bases and J by 1 base, with 9 bases left in between. Per germline, CDR1 WNHNN and CDR2 SYGVQD (reference sequence). The CDR3 DNA is TGCGCCAGCAGACCCGACAGGAACACTGAAGCTTTCTTT. Its protein is CASRPDRNTEAFF.

This clone appeared once. This sequence joins TRBV3-1 (or the pseudogene TRBV3-2) and TRBJ2-3, with 8 bases aligning to TRBD2. CDR1 and CDR2 from the germline V gene are LGHDT and YNNKEL (reference sequence). The CDR3 length is 16 residues. J lost 3 bases, V lost 2 bases, and 7 bases had no gene match. The CDR3 DNA sequence: TGTGCCAGCAGCCAACACGGGGGGGGTCGGACAGATACGCAGTATTTT. It encodes CASSQHGGGRTDTQYF.

The genes are TRBV5-1 and TRBJ1-2, with TRBD1 identical over 7 bases. There are 14 residues in the CDR3. Unmatched junction bases numbered 3, after V lost 4 bases and J lost 0 bases. CDR1 is SGHRS, CDR2 YFSETQ, per germline. CDR3 residues: CASSRDRANYGYTF. The CDR3, as DNA: TGCGCCAGCAGCCGGGACAGAGCTAACTATGGCTACACCTTC.

Here the CDR3 reads CASSLEIASTDTQYF. Written as DNA, the CDR3 is TGTGCCAGCAGCTTAGAGATAGCGAGCACAGATACGCAGTATTTT. This rearrangement joins TRBV7-8 to TRBJ2-3; weak D call: TRBD2 (5 bases). This CDR3 has 15 residues. The ends were cut back, 1 base at V and 0 bases at J, with 8 bases in the middle. Germline loops: CDR1 SGHVS, CDR2 FQNEAQ.

The chain employs TRBV21-1 and TRBJ2-1; TRBD2, as called in the table, went unchecked against the DNA. TRBV21-1 is a known pseudogene. The CDR3 contains 12 residues. The CDR3 sequence: CATGSGYNEQFF. The CDR3 DNA sequence: TGTGCCACAGGTAGCGGATACAATGAGCAGTTCTTC.

This chain links TRBV28 with TRBJ1-5; the D is unclear. Per the germline V gene, CDR1 is MDHEN and CDR2 is SYDVKM. Trimming cost V 6 bases and J 0 bases, with 18 bases left between them. CDR3 length: 17 amino acids. The CDR3 DNA follows: TGTGCCAGCAGCCCCGGCCGGAGAGGAAATAGCAATCAGCCCCAGCATTTT. Translated, it gives CASSPGRRGNSNQPQHF.

This clone was recorded a few times. The chain is built from TRBV6-2 or TRBV6-3 and TRBJ2-1, with 7 bases lining up with TRBD2. V lost 0 bases and J lost 1; bases outside the gene matches: 6. From germline, CDR1 is MNHEY and CDR2 SVGEGT. This CDR3 has 17 amino acids. The CDR3 spells CASSYSHSSGSYNEQFF. The DNA of the CDR3 is TGTGCCAGCAGTTACTCACACTCTAGCGGATCCTACAATGAGCAGTTCTTC.

There are a few counts of this clone. The chain joins TRBV2 to TRBJ2-2, with D perhaps TRBD1 (6 bases). Germline V lookup: CDR1 SNHLY, CDR2 FYNNEI. This CDR3 has 14 amino acids. Trimming took 6 bases from V and 2 from J, leaving 10 bases between them. The CDR3 bases are TGTGCCAGCAGGGACAGAATAAACACCGGGGAGCTGTTTTTT. Translating gives CASRDRINTGELFF.

The chain links TRBV12-5 to TRBJ2-2, with D possibly TRBD2 on 6 matching bases. V was pared by 0 bases and J by 5 bases, with 13 bases between. CDR1 is LGHNT and CDR2 is FRNRAP in the germline V gene. There are 16 residues in the CDR3. The CDR3 spells CASGLVRGGGTGELFF. Here the CDR3 DNA reads TGTGCTAGTGGTTTGGTAAGGGGAGGAGGAACCGGGGAGCTGTTTTTT.

This clone appeared once. The rearrangement links TRBV4-2 to TRBJ2-7; 7 nucleotides align to TRBD1. CDR3 length: 15 amino acids. The V gene end was trimmed by 4 bases and the J gene end by 4 bases; junction bases not matched to a gene: 10. Germline V gene lookup returns CDR1 LGHNA and CDR2 YNFKEQ. CDR3 nucleotide sequence: TGTGCCAGCAGCCCCAAGGAGGACAGGACGTACGAGCAGTACTTC. It specifies CASSPKEDRTYEQYF.

The chain has TRBV19 and TRBJ1-5, with a weak D call TRBD1 (6 bases). Per the germline V gene, CDR1 is LNHDA and CDR2 is SQIVND (reference sequence). Trimming pared 8 bases from V and 0 bases from J, leaving 14 bases between. The CDR3 loop spans 15 amino acids. The CDR3 region has the DNA TGTGCCAGTTCGCTCACAGGGAATAGCAATCAGCCCCAGCATTTT. It is translated as CASSLTGNSNQPQHF.

The chain recombines TRBV5-6 with TRBJ2-5; the D gene is possibly TRBD1 (5 bases). CDR1 and CDR2 (germline): SGHDT, YYEEEE. This CDR3 comprises 16 residues. V was trimmed by 2 bases and J by 5 bases, leaving 19 bases between them. CDR3: CASSFWGRELPETQYF. In DNA form, the CDR3 reads TGTGCCAGCAGCTTTTGGGGCAGGGAACTCCCTGAGACCCAGTACTTC.

J is TRBJ2-3 and V is TRBV3-1 (or the pseudogene TRBV3-2), with a weak D call TRBD1 (5 bases). The CDR3 contains 14 residues. Deletions cut 2 bases from V and 4 bases from J, with 10 bases between. Germline V CDR1 and CDR2: LGHDT, YNNKEL (reference sequence). CDR3 nucleotides: TGTGCCAGCAGCCAAAGGGGCGGACCAGATACGCAGTATTTT. Translation: CASSQRGGPDTQYF.

V usage is TRBV7-9 and J usage is TRBJ2-3; perhaps TRBD2 as D (5 bases). The CDR3 is made up of 12 amino acids. Per the germline V gene, CDR1 is SEHNR and CDR2 is FQNEAQ (reference sequence). Trimming stripped 5 bases from V and 5 bases from J, with 8 bases between. The chain's CDR3 is CASSVLGDTQYF. The DNA for the CDR3 is TGTGCCAGCAGCGTACTAGGAGATACGCAGTATTTT.

The rearrangement joins TRBV21-1 to TRBJ2-6; the listed D gene, TRBD1, was not tested against the DNA. TRBV21-1 represents a pseudogene. CDR3 length equals 21 residues. CDR3 region: CASSQSRAGNKTQSGANVLTF. CDR3 sequence (DNA): TGTGCCAGCAGCCAGAGCCGGGCAGGGAATAAAACTCAGTCTGGGGCCAACGTCCTGACTTTC.